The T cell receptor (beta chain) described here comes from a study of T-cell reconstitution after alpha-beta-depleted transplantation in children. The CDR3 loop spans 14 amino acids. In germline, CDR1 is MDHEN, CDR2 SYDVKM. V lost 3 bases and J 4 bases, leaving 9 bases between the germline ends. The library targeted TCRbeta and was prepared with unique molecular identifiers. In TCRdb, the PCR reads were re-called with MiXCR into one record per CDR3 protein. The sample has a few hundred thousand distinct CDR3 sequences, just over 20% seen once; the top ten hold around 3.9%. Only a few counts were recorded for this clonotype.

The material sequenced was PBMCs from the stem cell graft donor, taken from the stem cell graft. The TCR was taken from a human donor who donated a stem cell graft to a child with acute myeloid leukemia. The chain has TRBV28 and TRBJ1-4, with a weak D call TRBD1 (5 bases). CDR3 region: CASSLQGVNEKLFF. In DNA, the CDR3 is TGTGCCAGCAGTTTGCAGGGCGTTAATGAAAAACTGTTTTTT.